A selection of T cell receptor beta chains follows, all from one sample in a study of T-cell reconstitution after alpha-beta-depleted transplantation in children. TCRdb fed the PCR reads into MiXCR, producing one record per CDR3 protein. The sample carries 250,000 to 300,000 distinct CDR3 sequences, over 8% recorded once. Here the sequenced sample was PBMCs from the stem cell graft donor, taken from the stem cell graft. These receptors were collected from a human donor who donated a stem cell graft to a child with SCID. The CDR3 runs from the conserved cysteine through the conserved F or W. The D gene is left open where the match is weak. Size is stated for part of the rows, as once, few or many counts, or as a class when the clone is expanded.

clone size,V gene,J gene,D gene,CDR3 DNA,CDR3 protein
.,TRBV6-5,TRBJ2-7,TRBD1,TGTGCCAGCAGTTACGCAGACAGGGCGTCAACCTACGAGCAGTACTTC,CASSYADRASTYEQYF
many,TRBV3-1,TRBJ1-2,.,TGTGCCAGCAGCCGACTCGGGGCTAACTATGGCTACACCTTC,CASSRLGANYGYTF
few,TRBV15,TRBJ1-4,.,TGTGCCACCAGCGCCCGGACGGCCACTAATGAAAAACTGTTTTTT,CATSARTATNEKLFF
many,TRBV16,TRBJ1-5,TRBD1,TGTGCCAGCAGCGGGACAGGGAACCTAAAGCCCCAGCATTTT,CASSGTGNLKPQHF
few,TRBV7-9,TRBJ2-7,.,TGTGCCAGCAGCGCTAGCCTGGGGAGGCACGAGCAGTACTTC,CASSASLGRHEQYF
.,TRBV6-1,TRBJ1-1,.,TGTGCCAGCACCAAACTCCAGGGGCGCTTGAACACTGAAGCTTTCTTT,CASTKLQGRLNTEAFF
.,TRBV5-5,TRBJ2-3,.,TGTGCCAGCAGCTTGGTCGACCGGGCAGATACGCAGTATTTT,CASSLVDRADTQYF
.,TRBV20-1,TRBJ1-2,.,TGCAGTGCTAGAGGCAGGGAGGGATATGGCTACACCTTC,CSARGREGYGYTF
few,TRBV12-3/TRBV12-4,TRBJ2-3,.,TGTGCCAGCAGTCCCCTCGCGGGACCGGGGCGGGCAGATACGCAGTATTTT,CASSPLAGPGRADTQYF
.,TRBV19,TRBJ1-5,.,TGTGCCAGTAGTATGGGCGCCCGGGATCAGCCCCAGCATTTT,CASSMGARDQPQHF
few,TRBV12-3/TRBV12-4,TRBJ2-1,TRBD1,TGTGCCAGCAGAGAATCCGGGACAGGGACCTACAATGAGCAGTTCTTC,CASRESGTGTYNEQFF
many,TRBV12-3/TRBV12-4,TRBJ2-2,.,TGTGCCAGCCGAGCCCCGGGAGCCGGGGAGCTGTTTTTT,CASRAPGAGELFF
many,TRBV10-3,TRBJ2-1,.,TGTGCCATCAGTCCAGACAAGACACTAAACAATGAGCAGTTCTTC,CAISPDKTLNNEQFF
few,TRBV5-1,TRBJ1-4,TRBD1,TGCGCCAGCAGCAAGGACAGGGGGCGTAACGAAAAACTGTTTTTT,CASSKDRGRNEKLFF
.,TRBV10-2,TRBJ1-2,TRBD1,TGCGCCAGCAGTGAGCCCGGACAGGGGATCGGCTATGGCTACACCTTC,CASSEPGQGIGYGYTF
.,TRBV12-3/TRBV12-4,TRBJ1-2,.,TGTGCCAGCAGTAGTTTCCCGTTAGTCGGCTACACCTTC,CASSSFPLVGYTF
few,TRBV12-3/TRBV12-4,TRBJ2-3,TRBD1,TGTGCCAGCACCGCAAACAGGGGGCGGCAGGATACGCAGTATTTT,CASTANRGRQDTQYF
.,TRBV6-5,TRBJ1-2,.,TGTGCCAGCAGCACAGGGAACGGTGGCTACACCTTC,CASSTGNGGYTF
few,TRBV5-1,TRBJ1-1,TRBD1,TGCGCCAGCAGCAGGACGGGACAGCTGAACACTGAAGCTTTCTTT,CASSRTGQLNTEAFF
few,TRBV25-1,TRBJ2-2,.,TGTGCCTCCTCAAGGGTGGGTGGAGGCACCGGGGAGCTGTTTTTT,CASSRVGGGTGELFF
.,TRBV5-1,TRBJ1-6,.,TGCGCCAGCAGCTTGGAAGCGTTATTGGGGGGTTCACCCCTCCACTTT,CASSLEALLGGSPLHF
many,TRBV15,TRBJ2-2,.,TGTGCCACCAGCCTCGAGGGGCAATCTGCCGGGGAGCTGTTTTTT,CATSLEGQSAGELFF
.,TRBV5-1,TRBJ2-5,TRBD2,TGCGCCAGCAGCTCAATGAAGGGAGGGGAGACCCAGTACTTC,CASSSMKGGETQYF
.,TRBV6-5,TRBJ2-5,.,TGTGCCAGCAGTTACTTCATAGGGGGAGAGACCCAGTACTTC,CASSYFIGGETQYF
few,TRBV20-1,TRBJ2-3,TRBD2,TGCAGTGCTAGAGCCCCGAGTAGCGGGGGGGCAGATACGCAGTATTTT,CSARAPSSGGADTQYF
.,TRBV27,TRBJ2-7,TRBD1,TGTGCCAGCAGTCCTCTAGGCGGGACAGGGTCCCACGAGCAGTACTTC,CASSPLGGTGSHEQYF
few,TRBV12-3/TRBV12-4,TRBJ2-7,.,TGTGCCAGCACCCTCGGGGGGCTCTTCTACGAGCAGTACTTC,CASTLGGLFYEQYF
few,TRBV5-5,TRBJ1-1,.,TGTGCCAGCAGCTTCGGAAAGGTTGTCGGCACTGAAGCTTTCTTT,CASSFGKVVGTEAFF
.,TRBV3-1,TRBJ2-7,TRBD2,TGTGCCTCCCACCTAGCGGGAACCGGCTCCTACGAGCAGTACTTC,CASHLAGTGSYEQYF
.,TRBV29-1,TRBJ2-4,TRBD2,TGCAGCGTAACTAGCGGGGGAAACATTCAGTACTTC,CSVTSGGNIQYF
few,TRBV29-1,TRBJ2-5,TRBD1,TGCAGCGCTCAGGACAGGGGAGGAAGGCAAGAGACCCAGTACTTC,CSAQDRGGRQETQYF
few,TRBV6-2/TRBV6-3,TRBJ2-3,.,TGTGCCAGCAGTTACGCCGGACCGGGAACGGGGACAGATACGCAGTATTTT,CASSYAGPGTGTDTQYF
few,TRBV20-1,TRBJ2-3,.,TGCAGTGCTTCCCTGTCGGGGGGCACCACAGATACGCAGTATTTT,CSASLSGGTTDTQYF
.,TRBV9,TRBJ2-7,.,TGTGCCAGCAGCGTAGAGGTCCTCGGTGAGCAGTACTTC,CASSVEVLGEQYF
many,TRBV29-1,TRBJ2-5,TRBD1,TGCAGCGTTACCGGTGGGACAGGGTCTTCTAGGACCCAGTACTTC,CSVTGGTGSSRTQYF
few,TRBV12-3/TRBV12-4,TRBJ2-2,TRBD2,TGTGCCAGCTCTCCACTAGCGGGGTCCGGGGAGCTGTTTTTT,CASSPLAGSGELFF
few,TRBV12-3/TRBV12-4,TRBJ2-3,TRBD2,TGTGCCAGCAGTTTGTGGAGCGGGGGGGTGGTAGATACGCAGTATTTT,CASSLWSGGVVDTQYF
.,TRBV28,TRBJ2-4,.,TGTGCCAGCAGACCTTCGGCCGCGACGGACAAAAACATTCAGTACTTC,CASRPSAATDKNIQYF
few,TRBV7-8,TRBJ2-7,.,TGTGCCAGCGCTTTGGGACTCTCCGTCTCCTACGAGCAGTACTTC,CASALGLSVSYEQYF
many,TRBV20-1,TRBJ2-1,TRBD2,TGCAGTGCGACCTCCGGGACTAGCGGGGTGGATGAGCAGTTCTTC,CSATSGTSGVDEQFF
few,TRBV5-1,TRBJ2-1,TRBD2,TGCGCCAGCTTTAGCGGGGGGTCCTACAATGAGCAGTTCTTC,CASFSGGSYNEQFF
.,TRBV7-3,TRBJ2-5,TRBD2,TGTGCCAGCAGCCAAAACAGCGGGGGGGCCTCTGAGACCCAGTACTTC,CASSQNSGGASETQYF
.,TRBV5-1,TRBJ2-1,.,TGCGCCAGCAGCTTGGCGGTAGGGTATGAGCAGTTCTTC,CASSLAVGYEQFF
few,TRBV5-5,TRBJ2-1,.,TGTGCCAGCGGCTTGGACAGTTTATACAATGAGCAGTTCTTC,CASGLDSLYNEQFF
.,TRBV9,TRBJ1-6,.,TGTGCCAGCAGCGTACTACAGGGCCAGTCACCCCTCCACTTT,CASSVLQGQSPLHF
few,TRBV15,TRBJ1-2,.,TGTGCCACCAGCAGAGATCGGGGTAACTATGGCTACACCTTC,CATSRDRGNYGYTF
.,TRBV12-3/TRBV12-4,TRBJ1-2,TRBD1,TGTGCCAGCAACACGGGACAGGGGGCCGGCTACACCTTC,CASNTGQGAGYTF
few,TRBV15,TRBJ1-4,.,TGTGCCACCAGCAGAGGAACAGATGAGAATGAAAAACTGTTTTTT,CATSRGTDENEKLFF
.,TRBV5-1,TRBJ2-5,.,TGCGCCAGCAGCTCTTTCGCCTTTCGAGAGACCCAGTACTTC,CASSSFAFRETQYF
many,TRBV5-1,TRBJ2-1,TRBD2,TGCGCCAGCAGCCCTAGCGGGGGCCCCTACAATGAGCAGTTCTTC,CASSPSGGPYNEQFF
.,TRBV3-1,TRBJ2-3,.,TGTGCCAGCAGCACCCGGGCTAGCGCAAAGACAGATACGCAGTATTTT,CASSTRASAKTDTQYF
few,TRBV12-3/TRBV12-4,TRBJ2-5,TRBD2,TGTGCCAGCAGAATACTAGCGGGGGAAGAGACCCAGTACTTC,CASRILAGEETQYF
few,TRBV9,TRBJ2-7,.,TGTGCCAGCAGCGGGAGGGGGTACTCCTACGAGCAGTACTTC,CASSGRGYSYEQYF
few,TRBV4-2,TRBJ1-3,.,TGTGCCAGCAGCCAAGACCGGCACAGCTCTGGAAACACCATATATTTT,CASSQDRHSSGNTIYF
many,TRBV27,TRBJ1-1,.,TGTGCCAGCAGTGAGACAGGAAACACTGAAGCTTTCTTT,CASSETGNTEAFF
few,TRBV29-1,TRBJ1-3,.,TGCAGCGTTGAAAGCGAAGGGAACCCGAGAAACACCATATATTTT,CSVESEGNPRNTIYF
few,TRBV12-3/TRBV12-4,TRBJ2-7,TRBD2,TGTGCCAGCAGTCCTGGGAGGGGCTACGAGCAGTACTTC,CASSPGRGYEQYF
.,TRBV30,TRBJ2-1,TRBD2,TGTGCCTGGAGCCCGACCAGGACTAGCCGCTCCTACAATGAGCAGTTCTTC,CAWSPTRTSRSYNEQFF
.,TRBV20-1,TRBJ2-3,.,TGCAGTGCTGGAGACACTGGAAGTTTGCAAACGCAGTATTTT,CSAGDTGSLQTQYF